The T cell receptor (beta chain) under discussion was sequenced for a study of blood T cell repertoires in COVID-19. Across the whole study: The United States, Italy and Spain supplied acute and convalescent COVID-19 samples. The analysed material was cDNA or gDNA that came from T cells, B-cell-depleted T cells, or PBMCs.

Germline V gene sequence: CDR1 MDHEN, CDR2 SYDVKM. J was trimmed by 6 bases and V by 7 bases; bases with no gene match: 7. CDR3 length equals 14 residues. As handled by the study authors: Nucleated cell number was recorded as an estimate derived from reference gene primer amplification. This table comes from immunoSEQ multiplex PCR, and its TCRdb copy is limited to in-frame clones, with some not included. V, J and clone size are those of that table, while D and trimming were read from the DNA. The sample has 150,000 or so clones; approximately 86% are singletons. The chain is built from TRBV28 and TRBJ2-3, with TRBD1 matching 10 bases. The sequence came from a man aged 50 to 60 with active or convalescent COVID-19. The sequencing input was peripheral blood. DNA for the CDR3: TGTGCCAGCAAACGGGACAGGGGCTTGGATACGCAGTATTTT. Translation gives CASKRDRGLDTQYF.